Shown below are 29 T cell receptor beta chains from a single sample sequenced in a study of T-cell memory formation after mild COVID-19. TCRdb reanalysed the 5' RACE reads using MiXCR and keeps one entry per CDR3 protein. The sample includes 150,000 to 200,000 distinct CDR3 sequences, approximately 10% of them seen just once. The source material was PBMCs or a T cell subset sorted from them (not recorded which). The receptors come from a man aged 18 to 35 who had mild COVID-19 (a few samples of this study predate the infection). Cell type and time point are not known.

The chain employs TRBV6-6 and TRBJ1-1; 7 positions match TRBD1. Germline values: CDR1 MNHNY, CDR2 SVGAGI (reference sequence). The CDR3 runs to 15 residues. Losses at the gene ends were 5 bases for V and 2 bases for J; bases not matched to a gene: 8. CDR3 sequence (DNA): TGTGCCAGCAGTACAGGACAGGCGTACAACACTGAAGCTTTCTTT. It is translated as CASSTGQAYNTEAFF.

At least ten counts were recorded for this clonotype. The chain couples TRBV3-1 to TRBJ1-2; perhaps TRBD1 as D (5 bases). Per germline, CDR1 LGHDT and CDR2 YNNKEL (reference sequence). There are 13 residues in the CDR3. V was clipped by 6 bases and J by 4 bases, with 12 bases between them. The CDR3 reads CASSQQGSYGYTF. The CDR3 coding sequence is TGTGCCAGCAGTCAGCAGGGAAGCTATGGCTACACCTTC.

This clonotype was counted only a few times. The chain employs TRBV7-2 and TRBJ1-5, with 8 bases that match TRBD1. CDR3 length: 15 residues. The germline V gene encodes CDR1 SGHTA and CDR2 FQGNSA. The V and J ends lost 4 bases and 6 bases, in that order; junction bases with no gene match: 8. This CDR3 reads CASSSMGQAGQPQHF. The CDR3 DNA reads TGTGCCAGCAGCTCCATGGGACAGGCTGGTCAGCCCCAGCATTTT. Supplemented by reference TRBV7-2 and TRBJ1-5, the full variable domain reads GAGVSQSPSNKVTEKGKDVELRCDPISGHTALYWYRQSLGQGLEFLIYFQGNSAPDKSGLPSDRFSAERTGGSVSTLTIQRTQQEDSAVYLCASSSMGQAGQPQHFGDGTRLSIL.

This chain connects TRBV20-1 to TRBJ2-7; maybe TRBD2 (5 bases). This CDR3 is built from 12 residues. Germline CDR1 reads DFQATT; CDR2 reads SNEGSKA (reference sequence). Trimming pared 3 bases from V and 3 bases from J, leaving 9 bases between. The CDR3 coding sequence is TGCAGTGCTAGGGGTCGGGGCTACGAGCAGTACGTC. This sequence encodes CSARGRGYEQYV.

This clonotype was observed a handful of times. The V call is TRBV6-2 or TRBV6-3, the J call TRBJ1-1; a weak D match, TRBD1 (5 bases). The germline V gene encodes CDR1 MNHEY and CDR2 SVGEGT. This CDR3 is built from 14 residues. Trimming removed 2 bases from V and 4 bases from J, with 11 bases in between. The CDR3 region is CASSYEGDSTEAFF. CDR3 DNA: TGTGCCAGCAGTTACGAAGGGGACTCCACTGAAGCTTTCTTT.

This clonotype appeared many times. The J gene is TRBJ2-3, the V gene TRBV4-1; unclear D gene. V lost 0 bases and J 0 bases, leaving 10 bases between the germline ends. Germline V lookup: CDR1 MGHRA, CDR2 YSYEKL. The CDR3 consists of 16 residues. As DNA, the CDR3 is TGCGCCAGCAGCCAAGAGGCCAGCCCTAGCACAGATACGCAGTATTTT. This sequence encodes CASSQEASPSTDTQYF.

V and J are TRBV12-3 or TRBV12-4 and TRBJ2-7; D may be TRBD1 or TRBD2 (5 bases each). V lost 6 bases and J 2 bases, leaving 14 bases between the germline ends. The CDR3 loop spans 14 amino acids. CDR3 sequence reads: CASSRGDGPYEQYF. The CDR3 DNA reads as TGTGCCAGCAGCCGAGGGGACGGGCCCTACGAGCAGTACTTC.

This clonotype came up many times. The rearrangement uses TRBV5-1 and TRBJ2-4, with D unresolved. CDR3 length equals 14 residues. V was cut by 0 bases and J by 7 bases, with 11 bases left in between. The germline CDR1 and CDR2 sequences are SGHRS and YFSETQ. CDR3 sequence: CASSLERQTNIQYF. The CDR3 region has the DNA TGCGCCAGCAGCTTGGAAAGGCAAACCAACATTCAGTACTTC.

This clonotype showed up just a few times. The chain uses TRBV7-8 and TRBJ2-2; 7 positions match TRBD1. The ends lost 3 bases at V and 6 bases at J; junction bases unmatched: 4. The CDR3 spans 14 residues. CDR1 is SGHVS and CDR2 is FQNEAQ in the germline V gene. In DNA form, the CDR3 reads TGTGCCAGCAGCTTCGGGACAGCTCCCGGGGAGCTGTTTTTT. Translation gives CASSFGTAPGELFF. The whole variable domain, remainder taken from reference TRBV7-8 and TRBJ2-2, is GAGVSQSPRYKVAKRGQDVALRCDPISGHVSLFWYQQALGQGPEFLTYFQNEAQLDKSGLPSDRFFAERPEGSVSTLKIQRTQQEDSAVYLCASSFGTAPGELFFGEGSRLTVL.

This clonotype has ten or more counts. The chain recombines TRBV7-3 with TRBJ1-1, with D hard to call. The CDR3 consists of 12 residues. The germline V and J ends were trimmed by 3 bases and 7 bases, with 9 bases remaining between them. In germline, CDR1 is SGHTA, CDR2 FQGTGA. CDR3 loop: CASSFTAYEAFF. The DNA of the CDR3 is TGTGCCAGCAGCTTTACGGCGTATGAAGCTTTCTTT.

The rearrangement links TRBV5-1 to TRBJ1-5; tentative D call: TRBD1 (5 bases). This CDR3 spans 15 amino acids. Trimming took off 0 bases at V and 5 bases at J, with 12 bases between the two ends. From germline, CDR1 is SGHRS and CDR2 YFSETQ. CDR3 loop: CASSLEGSGHQPQHF. CDR3 DNA sequence: TGCGCCAGCAGCTTGGAGGGGTCGGGTCATCAGCCCCAGCATTTT.

The chain employs TRBV10-3 and TRBJ2-5; D perhaps matches TRBD2 (6 bases). Germline V gene data show CDR1 as ENHRY and CDR2 as SYGVKD. This CDR3 contains 13 residues. Trimming left V 8 bases short and J 5 bases short, with 15 bases between. The CDR3 sequence is CAIGGSLDETQYF. In DNA, the CDR3 is TGTGCCATCGGGGGGAGCCTTGACGAGACCCAGTACTTC.

This clonotype occurred many times. The chain has TRBV10-3 and TRBJ2-7; tentatively, D is TRBD1 (5 bases). Germline V CDR1 and CDR2: ENHRY, SYGVKD. V gave up 0 bases and J gave up 4 bases, with 16 bases separating them. CDR3 length: 16 residues. CDR3 sequence (DNA): TGTGCCATCAGTGAGTCAGCCAGGGCAGATACGTACGAGCAGTACGTC. Translating it yields CAISESARADTYEQYV.

The V and J genes are TRBV12-3 or TRBV12-4 and TRBJ2-5, with D perhaps being TRBD1 or TRBD2 (6 bases each). CDR3 length equals 14 residues. V lost 2 bases to trimming and J lost 1 base, with 8 bases between them. DNA for the CDR3: TGTGCCAGCAGTTTATCGGGGGCCCAAGAGACCCAGTACTTC. This encodes CASSLSGAQETQYF.

V is TRBV4-1 and J is TRBJ2-2; D not certain. V was cut by 0 bases and J by 3 bases, with 8 bases left in between. This CDR3 spans 15 amino acids. In germline, CDR1 is MGHRA, CDR2 YSYEKL. The CDR3 nucleotides read TGCGCCAGCAGCCAAGATCTGGAGTACACCGGGGAGCTGTTTTTT. It is translated as CASSQDLEYTGELFF.

In this sample, this clonotype turned up many times. The chain uses TRBV6-5 and TRBJ1-5, with D unclear. Per germline, CDR1 MNHEY and CDR2 SVGAGI. Trimming took 0 bases from V and 7 from J, leaving 10 bases between them. The CDR3 totals 14 residues. The CDR3 loop reads CASSYSNMGQPQHF. CDR3 nucleotides: TGTGCCAGCAGTTACTCGAATATGGGACAGCCCCAGCATTTT.

This clonotype has ten or more counts. As DNA, the CDR3 is TGTGCCAGCTCACCACTTTCGGACCTCACTGAAGCTTTCTTT. This sequence encodes CASSPLSDLTEAFF. The chain joins TRBV18 to TRBJ1-1, with unresolved D. V lost 1 base and J 4 bases, leaving 10 bases between the germline ends. CDR1 is KGHSH, CDR2 LQKENI, per germline. CDR3 length equals 14 residues.

The chain has TRBV19 and TRBJ2-5; 10 nucleotides agree with TRBD1. Germline V CDR1 and CDR2: LNHDA, SQIVND (reference sequence). V shed 4 bases and J 3 bases; nucleotides not matched to a gene: 2. The CDR3 contains 14 residues. The CDR3 is CASSRGQGKETQYF. The CDR3 DNA reads as TGTGCCAGTAGTAGGGGACAGGGGAAAGAGACCCAGTACTTC.

The chain carries TRBV5-1 and TRBJ2-1; TRBD2 matches 9 bases. Trimming cost V 2 bases and J 7 bases; bases outside gene matches: 7. This CDR3 is built from 15 residues. CDR1 and CDR2 from the germline V gene are SGHRS and YFSETQ. CDR3 residues: CASSLYRGGANEQFF. As DNA, the CDR3 is TGCGCCAGCAGCTTATATCGCGGGGGGGCGAATGAGCAGTTCTTC.

In this sample, this clonotype turned up a few times. The CDR3 region has the DNA TGTGCCAGCTCACCTCAAGGACAGGGGCGGACTGAAGCTTTCTTT. Translating it yields CASSPQGQGRTEAFF. The chain carries TRBV18 and TRBJ1-1; 9 bases line up with TRBD1. Germline V lookup: CDR1 KGHSH, CDR2 LQKENI. The CDR3 spans 15 residues. V shed 3 bases, J shed 5 bases, and the junction held 7 bases outside the gene matches. Full variable domain (remainder filled in from reference TRBV18 and TRBJ1-1): NAGVMQNPRHLVRRRGQEARLRCSPMKGHSHVYWYRQLPEEGLKFMVYLQKENIIDESGMPKERFSAEFPKEGPSILRIQQVVRGDSAAYFCASSPQGQGRTEAFFGQGTRLTVV.

CDR3 in amino acids: CASSLRDPTRGAFF. The CDR3 DNA reads as TGTGCCAGCAGTTTGCGGGACCCTACCCGGGGAGCTTTCTTT. V is TRBV12-3 or TRBV12-4 and J is TRBJ1-1; TRBD1 might be the D (5 bases). The CDR3 covers 14 residues. V was shortened by 3 bases and J by 10 bases, with 18 bases between the two germline ends.

In this sample, this clonotype turned up many times. This CDR3 reads CASSLTFEDTQYF. The CDR3 nucleotides are TGTGCCAGCAGCTTAACGTTTGAAGATACGCAGTATTTT. The chain is built from TRBV7-3 and TRBJ2-3; no clear D. The ends were cut back, 0 bases at V and 5 bases at J, with 6 bases in the middle. The CDR3 is 13 amino acids. In germline, CDR1 is SGHTA, CDR2 FQGTGA.

Only a few counts were recorded for this clonotype. The V call is TRBV3-1, the J call TRBJ1-1; 8 bases agree with TRBD1. CDR3 size: 16 residues. Trimming at V came to 7 bases and at J to 1 base, leaving 11 bases not matched to a gene. Germline loops: CDR1 LGHDT, CDR2 YNNKEL (reference sequence). CDR3 bases: TGTGCCAGCACCTTATCGGACAGGGTGGGGAACACTGAAGCTTTCTTT. Encoded protein: CASTLSDRVGNTEAFF. Combining the CDR3 with reference TRBV3-1 and TRBJ1-1 gives the whole variable domain DTAVSQTPKYLVTQMGNDKSIKCEQNLGHDTMYWYKQDSKKFLKIMFSYNNKELIINETVPNRFSPKSPDKAHLNLHINSLELGDSAVYFCASTLSDRVGNTEAFFGQGTRLTVV.

This chain connects TRBV5-6 to TRBJ1-2; D is ambiguous. From germline, CDR1 is SGHDT and CDR2 YYEEEE. Trimming took off 0 bases at V and 4 bases at J, with 7 bases between the two ends. CDR3 length: 13 residues. CDR3 protein: CASSLGSTYGYTF. CDR3 nucleotides: TGTGCCAGCAGCTTGGGGTCAACCTATGGCTACACCTTC.

The chain recombines TRBV7-3 with TRBJ2-1; TRBD2 matches at 10 bases. Germline-derived CDR1 and CDR2 are SGHTA and FQGTGA. The CDR3 loop spans 15 amino acids. The junction had 6 bases not matched to a gene; V was cut back by 3 bases and J by 7 bases. CDR3 sequence (DNA): TGTGCCAGCAGCTTTACTAGCGGGATGTGGAATGAGCAGTTCTTC. Residues: CASSFTSGMWNEQFF.

In this sample, this clonotype turned up a few times. This sequence joins TRBV7-4 and TRBJ2-5; the D is unclear. Germline CDR1 SGHVT, CDR2 SQSDAQ. V was shortened by 4 bases and J by 2 bases, with 14 bases between the two germline ends. This CDR3 is 15 amino acids long. The CDR3 region is CASSSHHPKQETQYF. In nucleotides, the CDR3 is TGTGCCAGCAGCTCCCACCACCCAAAACAAGAGACCCAGTACTTC.

This clonotype was seen a handful of times. The rearrangement links TRBV12-3 or TRBV12-4 to TRBJ1-5; 9 bases are shared with TRBD1. The CDR3 runs 15 residues. V shed 5 bases, J shed 5 bases, and the junction held 7 bases outside the gene matches. CDR3 sequence reads: CASSPGQGFDQPQHF. The CDR3 DNA sequence: TGTGCCAGCAGTCCGGGACAGGGTTTCGATCAGCCCCAGCATTTT.

The chain has TRBV4-2 and TRBJ1-1, with TRBD1 as a possible D gene (5 bases). The CDR3 is 16 amino acids. CDR1 and CDR2 (germline): LGHNA, YNFKEQ. The V gene lost 2 bases and the J gene lost 4 bases, with 17 bases spanning the gap. This CDR3 reads CASSQKGRVTGTEAFF. The CDR3 DNA follows: TGTGCCAGCAGCCAAAAGGGGAGGGTAACCGGCACTGAAGCTTTCTTT.

This clonotype appeared a few times. The J gene is TRBJ2-3, the V gene TRBV29-1; tentatively, D is TRBD1 or TRBD2 (5 bases each). V lost 7 bases and J lost 4, with 15 bases in between. Germline CDR1 is SQVTM and CDR2 is ANQGSEA. The CDR3 sequence is 13 residues long. The CDR3 sequence: CSAQMGVADTQYF. CDR3 in DNA: TGCAGCGCCCAGATGGGGGTAGCAGATACGCAGTATTTT.